These 3 T cell receptor beta chains were sequenced from one sample in a study of T-cell reconstitution after alpha-beta-depleted transplantation in children. Molecular barcoding with unique molecular identifiers was used for the TCRbeta library. MiXCR, run by TCRdb on the PCR reads, gives a single entry per CDR3 protein. The sample has about 580,000 distinct CDR3 sequences, roughly 23% seen once; the top ten hold 11% to 15%. This specimen consisted of PBMCs, mostly from graft donor cells, obtained 360 days after TCRalphabeta/CD19-depleted stem cell transplant. The receptors were gathered from a boy in the first two years of life who had a stem cell transplant for acute myeloid leukemia, so the T cells may come from the graft donor.

In its sample, this clonotype was seen many times. The genes are TRBV20-1 and TRBJ2-1, with 9 bases lining up with TRBD2. This CDR3 comprises 13 residues. The V gene's germline CDR1 is DFQATT and CDR2 SNEGSKA (reference sequence). The V segment lost 4 bases and the J segment 4 bases; nucleotides outside the gene matches: 2. CDR3 sequence: CSATSGVYNEQFF. Here the CDR3 DNA reads TGCAGTGCTACTAGCGGGGTTTACAATGAGCAGTTCTTC.

This clonotype was detected only a few times. The chain carries TRBV5-5 and TRBJ2-5, with TRBD2 as a possible D gene (6 bases). V lost 2 bases, J lost 3 bases, and 8 bases lay in between. This CDR3 region has 13 residues. Germline V gene lookup returns CDR1 SGHKS and CDR2 YYEKEE (reference sequence). The CDR3 protein is CASSFRGEETQYF. In DNA form, the CDR3 reads TGTGCCAGCAGCTTCCGCGGGGAAGAGACCCAGTACTTC.

A few counts support this clonotype. This may stem from a read error, because a much larger clone lies one nucleotide away. This rearrangement joins TRBV5-5 to TRBJ2-1, with D possibly TRBD2 on 6 matching bases. The CDR3 is 14 residues long. Germline V CDR1 and CDR2: SGHKS, YYEKEE (reference sequence). V lost 2 bases and J 3 bases, leaving 9 bases between the germline ends. Here the CDR3 reads CASSFERVYNEQFF. The DNA for the CDR3 is TGTGCCAGCAGCTTTGAGCGGGTCTACAATGAGCAGTTCTTC.